The 17 T cell receptor beta chains reported below all come from one sample, sequenced in a study of early T cells in non-severe SARS-CoV-2 infection. TCRdb passed the 5' RACE reads through MiXCR, listing each CDR3 protein once. The sample shows about 55,000 distinct CDR3 sequences, about 15% of them seen only once. The sample here was whole blood, taken at baseline. Receptor source: an adult who was a healthcare worker with PCR-confirmed SARS-CoV-2 infection or an uninfected control (not recorded which).

This sequence joins TRBV4-1 and TRBJ1-1; perhaps TRBD1 as D (5 bases). Germline CDR1 MGHRA, CDR2 YSYEKL. V was trimmed by 4 bases and J by 0 bases, leaving 18 bases between them. The CDR3 length is 17 residues. Here the CDR3 reads CASSPSRGEVMNTEAFF. The CDR3 coding sequence is TGCGCCAGCAGCCCTAGCCGGGGGGAGGTCATGAACACTGAAGCTTTCTTT.

This clonotype is classed as medium-sized (0.01 to 0.1%). V is TRBV29-1 and J is TRBJ2-1; no clear D gene. V was trimmed by 6 bases and J by 6 bases, leaving 6 bases between them. This CDR3 spans 10 amino acids. Germline V gene sequence: CDR1 SQVTM, CDR2 ANQGSEA. CDR3 bases: TGCAGCGTCGTACTCAATGAGCAGTTCTTC. It yields the protein CSVVLNEQFF.

This clonotype was seen a handful of times. This chain joins TRBV7-2 and TRBJ2-3, with a tentative D call TRBD2 (7 bases). This CDR3 spans 15 amino acids. Germline V gene data show CDR1 as SGHTA and CDR2 as FQGNSA. The ends were cut back, 1 base at V and 5 bases at J, with 13 bases in the middle. The DNA of the CDR3 is TGTGCCAGCAGCTTAGAAAGGGGGGGACGAGATACGCAGTATTTT. Translating gives CASSLERGGRDTQYF.

The chain carries TRBV4-1 and TRBJ1-5; possibly TRBD1 for D (6 bases). Germline assignment: CDR1 MGHRA and CDR2 YSYEKL. The CDR3 contains 16 residues. Trimming took 0 bases from V and 4 from J, leaving 13 bases between them. The CDR3 coding sequence is TGCGCCAGCAGCCAAGATCAACCAGGGGTAAATCAGCCCCAGCATTTT. Its translation: CASSQDQPGVNQPQHF.

This chain connects TRBV4-1 to TRBJ2-1; 12 bases align to TRBD2. The germline V gene has CDR1 MGHRA and CDR2 YSYEKL. The CDR3 loop spans 18 amino acids. Trimming removed 5 bases from V and 1 base from J; junction bases left unmatched: 9. The chain's CDR3 is CASSSPRTSGTSYNEQFF. The CDR3 DNA reads as TGCGCCAGCAGCTCTCCCCGGACTAGCGGGACTTCCTACAATGAGCAGTTCTTC.

This clonotype was seen at least ten times. The chain recombines TRBV29-1 with TRBJ2-6; D may match TRBD1 or TRBD2 (5 bases each). Trimming removed 4 bases from V and 4 bases from J, with 11 bases in between. Per the germline V gene, CDR1 is SQVTM and CDR2 is ANQGSEA. This CDR3 spans 14 amino acids. The CDR3 DNA is TGCAGCGTTGGAAGGGACGGCGGGGCCAACGTCCTGACTTTC. Amino acid sequence: CSVGRDGGANVLTF.

In its sample, this clonotype was seen many times. The chain combines TRBV10-3 with TRBJ2-5; tentative D call: TRBD1 (6 bases). The CDR3 spans 15 residues. Trimming took off 5 bases at V and 0 bases at J, with 13 bases between the two ends. From germline, CDR1 is ENHRY and CDR2 SYGVKD. The DNA of the CDR3 is TGTGCCATCAGTCGAACAGGGAATGACCAAGAGACCCAGTACTTC. As protein: CAISRTGNDQETQYF.

This clonotype was seen a few times. V usage is TRBV11-2 and J usage is TRBJ1-6; D is uncertain. CDR3 length: 12 residues. Germline loops: CDR1 SGHAT, CDR2 FQNNGV. V was shortened by 0 bases and J by 16 bases, with 10 bases between the two germline ends. CDR3 DNA: TGTGCCAGCAGCTTAGATCTTGGCTCACTCCACTTT. Amino acids: CASSLDLGSLHF. Full variable domain (outside the CDR3, taken from reference TRBV11-2 and TRBJ1-6): EAGVAQSPRYKIIEKRQSVAFWCNPISGHATLYWYQQILGQGPKLLIQFQNNGVVDDSQLPKDRFSAERLKGVDSTLKIQPAKLEDSAVYLCASSLDLGSLHFGNGTRLTVT.

V and J are TRBV11-2 and TRBJ2-2, with 8 bases matching TRBD2. Per germline, CDR1 SGHAT and CDR2 FQNNGV. Trimming took 5 bases from V and 2 from J; bases not matched to a gene: 7. The CDR3 is 16 amino acids. The CDR3 protein is CASSARVAGNTGELFF. The DNA of the CDR3 is TGTGCCAGCAGCGCCCGAGTAGCGGGAAACACCGGGGAGCTGTTTTTT.

The chain uses TRBV5-1 and TRBJ2-5, with 12 positions matching TRBD2. The CDR3 contains 16 residues. Germline loops: CDR1 SGHRS, CDR2 YFSETQ. The V gene end was trimmed by 1 base and the J gene end by 5 bases; junction bases not matched to a gene: 6. Here the CDR3 DNA reads TGCGCCAGCAGCTTGACTAGCGGGGGGCCTTTTGAGACCCAGTACTTC. It specifies CASSLTSGGPFETQYF.

This clonotype was counted between two and nine times. The rearrangement links TRBV18 to TRBJ2-7, with 7 bases matching TRBD2. J lost 6 bases, V lost 5 bases, and 10 bases had no gene match. The CDR3 length is 14 residues. Germline-derived CDR1 and CDR2 are KGHSH and LQKENI. The CDR3 reads CASSTSITSAEQYF. The CDR3 DNA reads TGTGCCAGCTCAACTTCAATAACTAGCGCCGAGCAGTACTTC.

This clonotype came up many times. The chain couples TRBV20-1 to TRBJ2-5, with 9 positions matching TRBD2. This CDR3 has 20 amino acids. V lost 5 bases, J lost 0 bases, and 22 bases stayed unmatched. The germline V gene encodes CDR1 DFQATT and CDR2 SNEGSKA (reference sequence). In DNA, the CDR3 is TGCAGTGCTCCTAACCAGGACTATAGCGGGGGAGCTACGTACCAAGAGACCCAGTACTTC. Residues: CSAPNQDYSGGATYQETQYF.

Here the CDR3 reads CASNPGTANTEAFF. The CDR3 nucleotides are TGTGCCAGCAATCCGGGGACGGCGAACACTGAAGCTTTCTTT. The rearrangement links TRBV2 to TRBJ1-1, with D maybe TRBD1 (5 bases). V was cut by 7 bases and J by 1 base, with 13 bases left in between. Per germline, CDR1 SNHLY and CDR2 FYNNEI. The CDR3 totals 14 residues.

This clonotype has only a few counts. This sequence joins TRBV27 and TRBJ1-2; tentative D call: TRBD1 (5 bases). The germline V gene has CDR1 MNHEY and CDR2 SMNVEV (reference sequence). V gave up 5 bases and J gave up 3 bases, with 13 bases separating them. The CDR3 is 14 amino acids. The CDR3 DNA follows: TGTGCCAGCAGTCCTAACGACAGAGACTATGGCTACACCTTC. Its protein product is CASSPNDRDYGYTF.

The chain joins TRBV25-1 to TRBJ2-7; D ambiguous. There are 12 residues in the CDR3. V lost 4 bases and J lost 5, with 9 bases in between. Germline values: CDR1 MGHDK, CDR2 SYGVNS. The CDR3 loop reads CASSGAVHEQYF. The CDR3 nucleotides are TGTGCCAGCAGTGGCGCAGTCCACGAGCAGTACTTC.

This clonotype was picked up a small number of times. This chain connects TRBV20-1 to TRBJ2-3, with TRBD1 identical over 9 bases. V lost 5 bases, J lost 3 bases, and 9 bases stayed unmatched. This CDR3 is built from 15 residues. The germline V gene encodes CDR1 DFQATT and CDR2 SNEGSKA (reference sequence). The CDR3 here is CSAGGGTGKTDTQYF. In DNA form, the CDR3 reads TGCAGTGCTGGTGGGGGGACAGGGAAAACAGATACGCAGTATTTT.

This chain links TRBV5-1 with TRBJ2-5; TRBD1 aligns across 7 bases. The CDR3 contains 14 residues. Per germline, CDR1 SGHRS and CDR2 YFSETQ. Trimming cost V 4 bases and J 4 bases; bases outside gene matches: 7. Written as DNA, the CDR3 is TGCGCCAGCAGCCTGACAGGGCCCGGAGAGACCCAGTACTTC. It encodes CASSLTGPGETQYF.